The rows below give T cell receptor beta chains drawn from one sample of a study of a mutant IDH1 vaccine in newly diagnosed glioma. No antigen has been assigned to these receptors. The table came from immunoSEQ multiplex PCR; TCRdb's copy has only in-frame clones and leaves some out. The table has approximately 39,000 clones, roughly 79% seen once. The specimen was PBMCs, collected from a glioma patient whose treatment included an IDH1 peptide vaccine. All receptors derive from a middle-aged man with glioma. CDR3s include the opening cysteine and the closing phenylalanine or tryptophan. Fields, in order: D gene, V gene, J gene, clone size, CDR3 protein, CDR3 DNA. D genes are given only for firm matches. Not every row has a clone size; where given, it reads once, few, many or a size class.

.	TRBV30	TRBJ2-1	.	CAGTPGYNEQFF	TGTGCTGGGACCCCAGGTTACAATGAGCAGTTCTTC
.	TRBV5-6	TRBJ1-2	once	CASSLVGRNYGYTF	TGTGCCAGCAGCTTGGTTGGCCGAAACTATGGCTACACCTTC
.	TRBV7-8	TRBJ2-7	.	CASTPLGGGGSYEQYF	TGTGCCAGCACCCCCTTAGGGGGGGGAGGATCCTACGAGCAGTACTTC
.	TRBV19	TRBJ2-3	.	CASSILHTDTQYF	TGTGCCAGTAGTATACTACACACAGATACGCAGTATTTT
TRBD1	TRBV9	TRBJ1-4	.	CASSVSQGNEKLFF	TGTGCCAGCAGCGTGTCACAGGGGAATGAAAAACTGTTTTTT
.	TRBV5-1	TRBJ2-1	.	CASSPGIGSYNEQFF	TGCGCCAGCAGCCCAGGGATAGGCTCCTACAATGAGCAGTTCTTC
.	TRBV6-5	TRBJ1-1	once	CASTLHGNTEAFF	TGTGCCAGCACCCTACACGGTAACACTGAAGCTTTCTTT
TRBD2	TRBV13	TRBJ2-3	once	CASSLLASGGHTDTQYF	TGTGCCAGCAGCTTACTGGCTAGCGGGGGCCACACAGATACGCAGTATTTT
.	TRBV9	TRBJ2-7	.	CASSVGGIHEQYF	TGTGCCAGCAGCGTAGGAGGGATCCACGAGCAGTACTTC
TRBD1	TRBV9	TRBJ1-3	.	CASSTRQGFSGNTIYF	TGTGCCAGCAGCACCAGACAGGGGTTCTCTGGAAACACCATATATTTT
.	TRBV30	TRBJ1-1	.	CAWSHGGVNTEAFF	TGTGCCTGGAGCCACGGGGGGGTGAACACTGAAGCTTTCTTT
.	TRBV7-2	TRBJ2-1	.	CASSLRGNSDNEQFF	TGTGCCAGCAGCTTACGAGGTAACTCAGACAATGAGCAGTTCTTC
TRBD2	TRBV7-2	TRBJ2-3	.	CASSLGTSGADTQYF	TGTGCCAGCAGCTTAGGGACTAGCGGCGCAGATACGCAGTATTTT
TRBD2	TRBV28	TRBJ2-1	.	CASRSTSGRLNEQFF	TGTGCCAGCAGGTCTACTAGCGGGAGATTAAATGAGCAGTTCTTC
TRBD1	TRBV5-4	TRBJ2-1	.	CASSPGQEDYNEQFF	TGTGCCAGCAGCCCAGGACAGGAGGACTACAATGAGCAGTTCTTC
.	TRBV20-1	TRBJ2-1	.	CSARPYNEQFF	TGCAGTGCCCGCCCCTACAATGAGCAGTTCTTC
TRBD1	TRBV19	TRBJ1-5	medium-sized	CASRIDRGSNQPQHF	TGTGCCAGTAGAATCGACAGGGGAAGCAATCAGCCCCAGCATTTT
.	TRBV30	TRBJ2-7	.	CAWSKGLEQYF	TGTGCCTGGAGTAAGGGGCTCGAGCAGTACTTC
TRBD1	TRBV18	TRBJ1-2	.	CASSKGANYGYTF	TGTGCCAGCTCAAAGGGGGCAAACTATGGCTACACCTTC
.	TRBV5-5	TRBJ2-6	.	CASSQDGGDGANVLTF	TGTGCCAGCAGCCAAGATGGCGGGGATGGGGCCAACGTCCTGACTTTC
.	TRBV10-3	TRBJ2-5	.	CAISPYPQETQYF	TGTGCCATCAGCCCCTACCCTCAAGAGACCCAGTACTTC
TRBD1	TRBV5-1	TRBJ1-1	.	CASSPDPGGSNTEAFF	TGCGCCAGCAGTCCGGACCCAGGGGGGTCGAACACTGAAGCTTTCTTT
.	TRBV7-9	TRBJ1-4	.	CASSLARGRDGTNEKLFF	TGTGCCAGCAGCTTAGCGAGAGGCAGGGACGGCACTAATGAAAAACTGTTTTTT
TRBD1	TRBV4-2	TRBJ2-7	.	CASSQYGTASPGPPPEQYF	TGTGCCAGCAGCCAATACGGGACAGCCTCTCCTGGCCCCCCTCCCGAGCAGTACTTC
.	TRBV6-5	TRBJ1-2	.	CASRAPGGPNYGYTF	TGTGCCAGCAGGGCCCCGGGCGGCCCTAACTATGGCTACACCTTC
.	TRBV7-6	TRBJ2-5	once	CASSPTGTDQETQYF	TGTGCCAGCAGCCCCACCGGGACTGACCAAGAGACCCAGTACTTC
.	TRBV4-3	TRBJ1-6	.	CASSQEGTSYNSPLHF	TGCGCCAGCAGCCAAGAAGGCACATCGTATAATTCACCCCTCCACTTT
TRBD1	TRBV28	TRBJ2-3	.	CASRPDRVADTQYF	TGTGCCAGCAGACCGGACAGGGTAGCAGATACGCAGTATTTT
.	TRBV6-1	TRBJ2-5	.	CASAGSGIETQYF	TGTGCCAGCGCCGGTAGCGGTATTGAGACCCAGTACTTC
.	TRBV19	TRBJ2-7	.	CASSTAGSGEQYF	TGTGCCAGTAGCACTGCGGGATCCGGCGAGCAGTACTTC
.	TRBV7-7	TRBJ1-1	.	CASSLLIHTEAFF	TGTGCTAGCAGCCTCTTGATCCACACTGAAGCTTTCTTT
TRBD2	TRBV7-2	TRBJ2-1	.	CASSLALAGPPYEQFF	TGTGCCAGCAGCTTAGCACTAGCGGGCCCGCCCTATGAGCAGTTCTTC
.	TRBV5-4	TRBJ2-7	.	CASSSTGTYEQYF	TGTGCCAGCAGCTCTACAGGGACCTACGAGCAGTACTTC
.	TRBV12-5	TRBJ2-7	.	CASGSGGNEQYF	TGTGCTAGTGGTTCTGGGGGGAACGAGCAGTACTTC
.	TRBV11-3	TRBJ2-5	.	CASSLRQETQYF	TGTGCCAGCAGCTTAAGGCAAGAGACCCAGTACTTC
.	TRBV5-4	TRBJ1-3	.	CASSPRQTLSSGNTIYF	TGTGCCAGCAGCCCCCGACAGACGCTGAGCTCTGGAAACACCATATATTTT
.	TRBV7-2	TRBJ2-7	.	CASTLRGGDYEQYF	TGTGCCAGCACCCTTAGGGGGGGGGACTACGAGCAGTACTTC
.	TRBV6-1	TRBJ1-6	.	CASSEPGRINSPLHF	TGTGCCAGCAGTGAACCTGGACGGATTAATTCACCCCTCCACTTT
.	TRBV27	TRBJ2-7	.	CASSLLGSLYEQYF	TGTGCCAGCAGTTTGCTGGGATCTCTATACGAGCAGTACTTC
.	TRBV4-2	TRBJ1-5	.	CASSQGTNSNQPQHF	TGTGCCAGCAGCCAGGGGACAAATAGCAATCAGCCCCAGCATTTT
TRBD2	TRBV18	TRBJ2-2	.	CASSRRLAANTGELFF	TGTGCCAGCTCACGTAGACTAGCGGCGAACACCGGGGAGCTGTTTTTT
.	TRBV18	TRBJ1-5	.	CASSPRGVDQPQHF	TGTGCCAGCTCACCACGAGGGGTGGATCAGCCCCAGCATTTT
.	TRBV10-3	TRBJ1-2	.	CAISESIGVYGYTF	TGTGCCATCAGTGAGTCGATAGGTGTCTATGGCTACACCTTC
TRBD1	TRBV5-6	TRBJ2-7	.	CASSSQGGEQYF	TGTGCCAGCAGCTCACAGGGGGGAGAGCAGTACTTC
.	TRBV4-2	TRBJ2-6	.	CASSQDGASGANVLTF	TGTGCCAGCAGCCAAGATGGCGCCTCTGGGGCCAACGTCCTGACTTTC
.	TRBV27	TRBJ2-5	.	CASSLSPQGTQETQYF	TGTGCCAGCAGTCTCTCGCCCCAGGGAACCCAAGAGACCCAGTACTTC
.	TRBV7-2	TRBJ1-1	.	CASSTVDRILTEAFF	TGTGCCAGCAGCACCGTCGACAGGATACTCACTGAAGCTTTCTTT
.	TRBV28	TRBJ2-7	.	CASSLTGSKAYEQYF	TGTGCCAGCAGTTTAACAGGGTCGAAAGCCTACGAGCAGTACTTC
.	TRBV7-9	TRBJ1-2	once	CASSYGTANYGYTF	TGTGCCAGCAGCTATGGGACGGCTAATTATGGCTACACCTTC
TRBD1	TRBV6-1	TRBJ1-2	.	CASSPEQGNYGYTF	TGTGCCAGCAGTCCCGAACAGGGGAACTATGGCTACACCTTC
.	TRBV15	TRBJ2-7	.	CATSRDRQAYEQYF	TGTGCCACCAGCAGAGATCGACAGGCCTACGAGCAGTACTTC